The 24 T cell receptor beta chains below were found in one sample sequenced in a study of blood T cell repertoires in COVID-19. Here immunoSEQ multiplex PCR was the method, and the copy in TCRdb shows in-frame clones only, minus some. There are about 220,000 clones in the sample; roughly four fifths occur only once, and approximately 4.9% lies in the top ten. The sequencing input was PBMCs or T cells enriched from blood (not recorded which). All receptors come from a woman aged 45-60 years who had been exposed to COVID-19.

This chain uses TRBV29-1 with TRBJ1-2, with a weak D call TRBD1 (6 bases). V lost 6 bases and J 0 bases, leaving 14 bases between the germline ends. The CDR3 loop spans 14 amino acids. Per the germline V gene, CDR1 is SQVTM and CDR2 is ANQGSEA. CDR3 region: CSVGGRPPNYGYTF. The CDR3 DNA follows: TGCAGCGTAGGGGGACGTCCTCCTAACTATGGCTACACCTTC.

The chain joins TRBV27 to TRBJ1-5; 8 bases are shared with TRBD1. The germline V gene has CDR1 MNHEY and CDR2 SMNVEV (reference sequence). Losses at the gene ends were 3 bases for V and 3 bases for J; bases not matched to a gene: 7. The CDR3 spans 16 residues. The CDR3 DNA is TGTGCCAGCAGTTTGGGGACAGGACTTTCCAATCAGCCCCAGCATTTT. This sequence encodes CASSLGTGLSNQPQHF.

This clone was counted a single time. V gene TRBV28 combines with J gene TRBJ1-5; D unclear. The germline V and J ends were trimmed by 5 bases and 2 bases, with 7 bases remaining between them. Germline assignment: CDR1 MDHEN and CDR2 SYDVKM. This CDR3 has 13 residues. The CDR3, as DNA: TGTGCCAGCAGTCCCGGTGGCAATCAGCCCCAGCATTTT. Translation: CASSPGGNQPQHF.

CDR3 protein: CASSFVRQGGRETQYF. For the CDR3, the DNA is TGTGCCAGCAGCTTCGTTAGACAGGGGGGACGGGAGACCCAGTACTTC. The gene calls are TRBV7-9 and TRBJ2-5; 9 nucleotides line up with TRBD1. Per the germline V gene, CDR1 is SEHNR and CDR2 is FQNEAQ (reference sequence). The junction had 10 bases not matched to a gene; V was cut back by 3 bases and J by 5 bases. The CDR3 is 16 amino acids.

The chain uses TRBV12-5 and TRBJ1-3; perhaps TRBD1 as D (5 bases). Germline CDR1 LGHNT, CDR2 FRNRAP. The CDR3 runs to 14 residues. Trimming pared 7 bases from V and 0 bases from J, leaving 10 bases between. CDR3 residues: CASALGVSGNTIYF. CDR3 nucleotides: TGTGCTAGTGCCCTAGGGGTCTCTGGAAACACCATATATTTT.

This clone was counted a single time. The chain links TRBV3-1 (or the pseudogene TRBV3-2) to TRBJ2-5, with a weak D call TRBD2 (5 bases). The CDR3 consists of 14 residues. CDR1 is LGHDT and CDR2 is YNNKEL in the germline V gene (reference sequence). The germline V and J ends were trimmed by 8 bases and 5 bases, with 18 bases remaining between them. The CDR3 reads CASALGEVGETQYF. CDR3 coding DNA: TGTGCCAGCGCGTTGGGAGAAGTCGGGGAGACCCAGTACTTC.

The chain uses TRBV5-4 and TRBJ1-4, with 9 nucleotides matching TRBD1. CDR3 size: 14 residues. The V segment lost 3 bases and the J segment 8 bases; nucleotides outside the gene matches: 5. Germline V gene lookup returns CDR1 SGHNT and CDR2 YYREEE (reference sequence). The CDR3 reads CASSSGQGFEKLFF. The CDR3 bases are TGTGCCAGCAGCTCGGGACAGGGCTTCGAAAAACTGTTTTTT.

This rearrangement joins TRBV9 to TRBJ1-2; 9 nucleotides agree with TRBD1. J gave up 7 bases and V 2 bases, and 9 bases lay outside the gene matches. CDR1 SGDLS and CDR2 YYNGEE come from the germline V gene. CDR3 length equals 15 residues. CDR3 nucleotides: TGTGCCAGCAGCGTTGAGCCGGGACAGGGACGTGGCTACACCTTC. Its protein product is CASSVEPGQGRGYTF.

V is TRBV5-4 and J is TRBJ1-1; D is unclear. Trimming took 0 bases from V and 0 from J, leaving 12 bases between them. The germline V gene encodes CDR1 SGHNT and CDR2 YYREEE (reference sequence). CDR3 length: 16 amino acids. The CDR3 loop is CASSLGSGTVNTEAFF. CDR3 DNA sequence: TGTGCCAGCAGCTTGGGTTCGGGAACTGTGAACACTGAAGCTTTCTTT.

This sequence joins TRBV12-3 or TRBV12-4 and TRBJ1-4; D is ambiguous. Between the trimmed V and J ends, which lost 6 bases and 11 bases, there was a span of 13 bases. The CDR3 runs 12 residues. The CDR3 DNA reads TGTGCCAGCAGCCTCCCTGAGAGTAAACTGTTTTTT. This codes for CASSLPESKLFF.

The rearrangement uses TRBV7-2 and TRBJ1-2, with 8 bases that match TRBD1. CDR3 length equals 17 residues. Per the germline V gene, CDR1 is SGHTA and CDR2 is FQGNSA. Losses at the gene ends were 1 base for V and 6 bases for J; bases not matched to a gene: 13. The CDR3 is CASSLEAGTGSKHGYTF. The CDR3 bases are TGTGCCAGCAGCTTAGAAGCCGGGACAGGCTCCAAGCATGGCTACACCTTC.

The V gene is TRBV6-5, the J gene TRBJ1-1; 9 bases agree with TRBD1. The germline V gene encodes CDR1 MNHEY and CDR2 SVGAGI. CDR3 length: 14 residues. The trim removed 6 bases at V and 5 bases at J, leaving 7 bases unmatched. Here the CDR3 DNA reads TGTGCCAGCAGCCCAACCGGGACAGGGACTGAAGCTTTCTTT. Its translation is CASSPTGTGTEAFF.

The V gene is TRBV27, the J gene TRBJ2-3, with TRBD1 matching 10 bases. This CDR3 spans 16 amino acids. Trimming removed 5 bases from V and 5 bases from J; junction bases left unmatched: 10. CDR1 is MNHEY, CDR2 SMNVEV, per germline (reference sequence). CDR3 sequence: CASSAWGTGEGDTQYF. In DNA form, the CDR3 reads TGTGCCAGCAGTGCCTGGGGGACAGGGGAAGGAGATACGCAGTATTTT.

The genes are TRBV12-5 and TRBJ2-2; D is perhaps TRBD1 (5 bases). Trimming left V 6 bases short and J 1 base short, with 9 bases between. CDR1 is LGHNT, CDR2 FRNRAP, per germline. This CDR3 contains 14 residues. The CDR3 is CASGLTVNTGELFF. The CDR3 DNA is TGTGCTAGTGGACTGACAGTGAACACCGGGGAGCTGTTTTTT.

The J gene is TRBJ2-5, the V gene TRBV9, with TRBD2 matching 11 bases. This CDR3 has 15 amino acids. The trim removed 3 bases at V and 2 bases at J, leaving 3 bases unmatched. Germline V lookup: CDR1 SGDLS, CDR2 YYNGEE. The CDR3 DNA sequence: TGTGCCAGCAGCGCGACTAGCGGGGTTCAAGAGACCCAGTACTTC. Its protein product is CASSATSGVQETQYF.

V gene TRBV3-1 (or the pseudogene TRBV3-2) combines with J gene TRBJ2-5; a possible D gene is TRBD2 (5 bases). The CDR3 has 17 amino acids. Germline values: CDR1 LGHDT, CDR2 YNNKEL (reference sequence). V lost 3 bases and J 4 bases, leaving 21 bases between the germline ends. For the CDR3, the DNA is TGTGCCAGCAGCCACCAGCCGGGGTGGGAATGGGGAGAGACCCAGTACTTC. It yields the protein CASSHQPGWEWGETQYF.

The rearrangement uses TRBV7-2 and TRBJ1-4; D is unclear. Germline V gene lookup returns CDR1 SGHTA and CDR2 FQGNSA. This CDR3 spans 15 amino acids. V was shortened by 4 bases and J by 1 base, with 10 bases between the two germline ends. The CDR3 here is CASSSMPKTNEKLFF. The CDR3 DNA follows: TGTGCCAGCAGCTCCATGCCTAAAACTAATGAAAAACTGTTTTTT.

CDR3 residues: CASSPRQTYEQYF. The CDR3 nucleotides are TGTGCCAGCAGTCCTCGACAGACCTACGAGCAGTACTTC. This chain links TRBV27 with TRBJ2-7; D may be TRBD1 (5 bases). The CDR3 spans 13 residues. The V end was cut by 5 bases, the J end by 2 bases, with 10 bases between. Germline CDR1 MNHEY, CDR2 SMNVEV (reference sequence).

V and J are TRBV9 and TRBJ2-6; D may be TRBD2 (5 bases). CDR3 length: 14 residues. Trimming left V 4 bases short and J 4 bases short, with 9 bases between. CDR1 and CDR2 (germline): SGDLS, YYNGEE. The CDR3 DNA sequence: TGTGCCAGCAGCCCTACGGGAGGGGCCAACGTCCTGACTTTC. It is translated as CASSPTGGANVLTF. Supplemented by reference TRBV9 and TRBJ2-6, the full variable domain reads DSGVTQTPKHLITATGQRVTLRCSPRSGDLSVYWYQQSLDQGLQFLIQYYNGEERAKGNILERFSAQQFPDLHSELNLSSLELGDSALYFCASSPTGGANVLTFGAGSRLTVL.

V is TRBV10-2 and J is TRBJ1-5; tentatively, D is TRBD1 (6 bases). The CDR3 runs to 14 residues. The ends were cut back, 6 bases at V and 1 base at J, with 10 bases in the middle. Germline V CDR1 and CDR2: WSHSY, SAAADI. CDR3 loop: CASRTTGSNQPQHF. The CDR3 DNA follows: TGCGCCAGCAGGACCACAGGGAGCAATCAGCCCCAGCATTTT.

This clone was recorded a few times. V gene TRBV11-2 combines with J gene TRBJ2-2; possible D gene TRBD2, 5 bases. This CDR3 comprises 13 residues. CDR1 is SGHAT and CDR2 is FQNNGV in the germline V gene. V was trimmed by 2 bases and J by 7 bases, leaving 8 bases between them. CDR3 bases: TGTGCCAGCAGCTTATTCGGGGTCGGGGAGCTGTTTTTT. Protein: CASSLFGVGELFF.

This sequence joins TRBV28 and TRBJ2-2; 7 bases match TRBD1. There are 17 residues in the CDR3. Germline CDR1 MDHEN, CDR2 SYDVKM. J gave up 4 bases and V 2 bases, and 10 bases lay outside the gene matches. The CDR3 DNA is TGTGCCAGCAGTTTAAGGGGGCCAGGGGTAGGCACCGGGGAGCTGTTTTTT. As protein: CASSLRGPGVGTGELFF.

This clone turned up a few times. V is TRBV11-2 and J is TRBJ2-5; a weak D match, TRBD1 (5 bases). Looked up from germline, CDR1 is SGHAT and CDR2 is FQNNGV. The germline V and J ends were trimmed by 3 bases and 4 bases, with 9 bases remaining between them. This CDR3 comprises 13 residues. Written as DNA, the CDR3 is TGTGCCAGCAGCTTTGGGGCAACAGAGACCCAGTACTTC. Translation: CASSFGATETQYF.

V is TRBV5-1 and J is TRBJ1-1, with 9 nucleotides matching TRBD1. The trim removed 5 bases at V and 3 bases at J, leaving 8 bases unmatched. There are 15 residues in the CDR3. Germline loops: CDR1 SGHRS, CDR2 YFSETQ. CDR3 nucleotides: TGCGCCAGCAGGGACAGGGGTGTGTTGGACACTGAAGCTTTCTTT. This gives the protein CASRDRGVLDTEAFF.